The T cell receptor (beta chain) under discussion was sequenced for a study of cytomegalovirus exposure and HLA in healthy donors. The PCR had 60 Vbeta and 13 Jbeta primers. Sequenced by immunoSEQ multiplex PCR; TCRdb stores in-frame clones only, minus some. The top ten clones hold approximately 5.1% of a sample with more than 85,000 clones, less than 9.5% of them seen once. Germline V gene data show CDR1 as LNHDA and CDR2 as SQIVND (reference sequence). V gave up 6 bases and J gave up 7 bases; unmatched junction bases: 3. CDR3 length: 13 residues. Study results and caveats: HLA alleles showed associations with 15,000 to 20,000 TCR beta sequences in a later analysis, at a 0.05 false discovery rate.

As concerns this clone: Its antigen is not identified.

Source material: PBMCs. This chain links TRBV19 with TRBJ1-5, with 10 bases lining up with TRBD1. The sequence was collected from a man aged 45-60 years in good health and CMV-seropositive. CDR3 sequence: CASRGQGPQPQHF. The CDR3 DNA sequence: TGTGCCAGTAGGGGACAGGGGCCACAGCCCCAGCATTTT.